What follows are 13 T cell receptor beta chains derived from one specimen sequenced in a study of identical twins. TCRdb itself ran the 5' RACE reads through MiXCR, one entry per CDR3 protein. The data hold roughly 720,000 distinct CDR3 sequences, with 18% observed a single time. The data also belong to a second study, concerning T cells expressing NK-cell markers.

The sample taken for sequencing was PBMCs. The receptors originated from a young woman in good health.

V and J are TRBV6-5 and TRBJ2-7, with D perhaps assigned TRBD1 or TRBD2 (5 bases each). The CDR3 extends over 12 amino acids. V was shortened by 7 bases and J by 6 bases, with 13 bases between the two germline ends. The germline CDR1 and CDR2 sequences are MNHEY and SVGAGI. CDR3 coding DNA: TGTGCCAGCACCGGGGACCGCGTCGAGCAGTACTTC. It encodes CASTGDRVEQYF.

A few counts support this clonotype. This chain links TRBV2 with TRBJ2-7, with D possibly TRBD1 on 6 matching bases. Germline V lookup: CDR1 SNHLY, CDR2 FYNNEI. V lost 8 bases to trimming and J lost 2 bases, with 10 bases between them. The CDR3 contains 12 residues. The CDR3 bases are TGTGCCAGCGGGGGCAGTGCCTACGAGCAGTACTTC. Protein: CASGGSAYEQYF.

This sequence joins TRBV12-3 or TRBV12-4 and TRBJ1-3; tentatively, D is TRBD1 (6 bases). V was clipped by 5 bases and J by 3 bases, with 20 bases between them. The CDR3 is made up of 17 amino acids. CDR3 protein: CASSNARGAKNGNTIYF. The CDR3 bases are TGTGCCAGCAGTAACGCGAGGGGGGCGAAGAATGGAAACACCATATATTTT.

This clonotype was picked up a small number of times. The chain uses TRBV6-2 or TRBV6-3 and TRBJ2-7, with 8 bases identical to TRBD2. From germline, CDR1 is MNHEY and CDR2 SVGEGT. V lost 8 bases to trimming and J lost 7 bases; unmatched junction nucleotides: 10. This CDR3 is built from 13 residues. The CDR3 here is CASWREAPWEQYF. As DNA, the CDR3 is TGTGCCAGCTGGCGGGAGGCCCCCTGGGAGCAGTACTTC.

The sample holds a few counts of this clonotype. V usage is TRBV4-2 and J usage is TRBJ2-1, with 12 nucleotides matching TRBD2. The ends lost 2 bases at V and 1 base at J; junction bases unmatched: 3. Germline V lookup: CDR1 LGHNA, CDR2 YNFKEQ. The length of the CDR3 is 17 residues. The CDR3 spells CASSQRLAGDSYNEQFF. CDR3 bases: TGTGCCAGCAGCCAACGACTAGCGGGGGATTCCTACAATGAGCAGTTCTTC.

There are a few counts of this clonotype. This chain uses TRBV3-1 with TRBJ1-2; the D gene is possibly TRBD1 (6 bases). CDR1 LGHDT and CDR2 YNNKEL come from the germline V gene (reference sequence). V was cut by 6 bases and J by 4 bases, with 12 bases left in between. The CDR3 consists of 13 residues. The CDR3 protein is CASSEAQGYGYTF. CDR3 coding DNA: TGTGCCAGCAGTGAAGCACAGGGCTATGGCTACACCTTC.

This clonotype showed up just a few times. V usage is TRBV25-1 and J usage is TRBJ1-2; D remains unclear. CDR3 length equals 13 residues. Germline V gene lookup returns CDR1 MGHDK and CDR2 SYGVNS. Trimming removed 5 bases from V and 4 bases from J, with 11 bases in between. CDR3 coding DNA: TGTGCCAGCAGTCCACCTTCTCGCTATGGCTACACCTTC. Its translation is CASSPPSRYGYTF.

This chain links TRBV12-3 or TRBV12-4 with TRBJ2-2; D call uncertain. Trimming took 6 bases from V and 1 from J, leaving 3 bases between them. The CDR3 contains 12 residues. CDR3 loop: CASRQNTGELFF. The DNA of the CDR3 is TGTGCCAGCAGACAGAACACCGGGGAGCTGTTTTTT.

This chain links TRBV5-5 with TRBJ2-7; TRBD2 agrees at 10 bases. CDR1 is SGHKS and CDR2 is YYEKEE in the germline V gene (reference sequence). Losses at the gene ends were 2 bases for V and 5 bases for J; bases not matched to a gene: 7. The CDR3 contains 15 residues. The CDR3 coding sequence is TGTGCCAGCAGCTTTTCCCTAGCGGGAGTTAACGAGCAGTACTTC. This encodes CASSFSLAGVNEQYF.

The chain has TRBV4-2 and TRBJ2-5; D not resolved. CDR1 and CDR2 (germline): LGHNA, YNFKEQ. This CDR3 is 13 amino acids long. V dropped 1 base and J dropped 3 bases, with 6 bases sitting between them. The CDR3, as DNA: TGTGCCAGCAGCCAAGCTATTGAAGAGACCCAGTACTTC. Translation gives CASSQAIEETQYF.

The chain uses TRBV7-2 and TRBJ2-5, with D unresolved. The CDR3 totals 13 residues. Germline loops: CDR1 SGHTA, CDR2 FQGNSA. The germline V and J ends were trimmed by 6 bases and 5 bases, with 13 bases remaining between them. CDR3 region: CASSSNMAETQYF. CDR3 DNA: TGTGCCAGCAGTTCTAATATGGCGGAGACCCAGTACTTC.

This clonotype has a handful of counts. The gene calls are TRBV10-3 and TRBJ2-1; TRBD2 matches 10 bases. This CDR3 comprises 13 residues. The J segment lost 14 bases and the V segment lost 2 bases, leaving 6 bases of the junction unmatched. CDR1 and CDR2 from the germline V gene are ENHRY and SYGVKD. CDR3 residues: CAISEGLAGEKFF. The CDR3 nucleotides are TGTGCCATCAGTGAGGGCCTAGCGGGAGAAAAGTTCTTC.

This chain connects TRBV11-2 to TRBJ2-1; D not resolved. Germline V CDR1 and CDR2: SGHAT, FQNNGV. The CDR3 length is 11 residues. Trimming cost V 3 bases and J 8 bases, with 5 bases left between them. Here the CDR3 reads CASSFSDEQFF. CDR3 DNA: TGTGCCAGCAGCTTTTCGGATGAGCAGTTCTTC.